Below are 7 T cell receptor beta chains sequenced from a single sample in a study of blood T cell repertoires in COVID-19. The assay was immunoSEQ multiplex PCR, and TCRdb's table has in-frame clones only and misses some. The table includes fewer than 350,000 clones, 75% to 90% detected once. Sequenced sample: peripheral blood. Every receptor here comes from a man in his forties or fifties with acute or convalescent COVID-19.

The table lists this clone with a count of one. V usage is TRBV3-1 (or the pseudogene TRBV3-2) and J usage is TRBJ1-3; D ambiguous. V gave up 1 base and J gave up 4 bases, with 5 bases separating them. Germline V gives CDR1 LGHDT, CDR2 YNNKEL (reference sequence). The CDR3 is made up of 13 amino acids. DNA of the CDR3: TGTGCCAGCAGCCAAGTGTCGGGAAACACCATATATTTT. This encodes CASSQVSGNTIYF.

This chain connects TRBV9 to TRBJ1-2; D remains ambiguous. The CDR3 has 14 amino acids. V gave up 2 bases and J gave up 4 bases, with 12 bases separating them. Germline V lookup: CDR1 SGDLS, CDR2 YYNGEE. The CDR3 sequence: CASSVEGAGYGYTF. The CDR3 DNA is TGTGCCAGCAGCGTGGAGGGCGCTGGCTATGGCTACACCTTC.

This clone appeared a single time. The chain carries TRBV11-2 and TRBJ2-3; D possibly corresponds to TRBD2 (7 bases). The CDR3 runs 18 residues. Trimming stripped 2 bases from V and 4 bases from J, with 22 bases between. CDR1 is SGHAT and CDR2 is FQNNGV in the germline V gene. This CDR3 is CASSLNAGARPPADTQYF. CDR3 coding DNA: TGTGCCAGCAGCTTAAACGCGGGGGCCCGGCCCCCCGCAGATACGCAGTATTTT.

The chain couples TRBV24-1 to TRBJ2-5, with TRBD2 as a possible D gene (6 bases). CDR1 and CDR2 (germline): KGHDR, SFDVKD. The CDR3 has 16 amino acids. V was clipped by 3 bases and J by 4 bases, with 17 bases between them. CDR3 residues: CATSDMGRGDLETQYF. In DNA form, the CDR3 reads TGTGCCACCAGTGATATGGGGCGGGGAGACCTAGAGACCCAGTACTTC.

V is TRBV7-2 and J is TRBJ2-7; 7 bases agree with TRBD1. The CDR3 is 15 residues long. J gave up 2 bases and V 0 bases, and 4 bases lay outside the gene matches. Germline values: CDR1 SGHTA, CDR2 FQGNSA. The CDR3 DNA sequence: TGTGCCAGCAGCTTAGCGGGACAGCGCCCCTACGAGCAGTACTTC. It encodes CASSLAGQRPYEQYF.

The chain couples TRBV30 to TRBJ1-2; TRBD1 agrees at 8 bases. V was clipped by 1 base and J by 5 bases; unmatched bases: 9. The germline V gene has CDR1 GTSNPN and CDR2 SVGIG (reference sequence). There are 15 residues in the CDR3. The CDR3 region is CAWSEGGDRRYGYTF. The CDR3 DNA reads as TGTGCCTGGAGTGAGGGGGGGGACAGGAGGTATGGCTACACCTTC.

This clone was recorded only once. The chain couples TRBV25-1 to TRBJ2-7; D unclear. CDR1 and CDR2 from the germline V gene are MGHDK and SYGVNS. Trimming took 7 bases from V and 3 from J, leaving 10 bases between them. There are 12 residues in the CDR3. CDR3 in amino acids: CASTSGNYEQYF. The CDR3 nucleotides are TGTGCCAGCACCTCAGGTAACTACGAGCAGTACTTC.